Below are 21 T cell receptor beta chains sequenced from a single sample in a study of beta chain features in type 1 diabetes. Since all of the isolated RNA was reverse transcribed, expressed TCRB transcripts were what got sequenced. The protocol was immunoSEQ multiplex PCR, while the TCRdb copy is restricted to in-frame clones and leaves out a portion. In the table there are just under 150,000 clones, more than 9% of which are singletons. The sequenced sample was naive CD4+ T cells from blood. The receptors originated from a young man in good health.

This clone was observed many times. The rearrangement uses TRBV30 and TRBJ2-5, with a possible D match to TRBD1 (6 bases). Trimming shortened V by 0 bases and J by 4 bases, and 6 bases separated the two germline ends. The germline CDR1 and CDR2 sequences are GTSNPN and SVGIG (reference sequence). The CDR3 totals 12 residues. The CDR3, as DNA: TGTGCCTGGAGTGTACAGGGAGAGACCCAGTACTTC. Encoded protein: CAWSVQGETQYF.

The chain combines TRBV6-5 with TRBJ1-4; D gene uncertain. CDR3 length: 15 residues. Germline V gene data show CDR1 as MNHEY and CDR2 as SVGAGI. The V gene lost 5 bases and the J gene lost 3 bases, with 13 bases spanning the gap. The CDR3 sequence: CASSLTGNSNEKLFF. The CDR3 DNA reads TGTGCCAGCAGTCTCACCGGGAATTCTAATGAAAAACTGTTTTTT.

A few counts support this clone. The chain employs TRBV19 and TRBJ2-2, with TRBD2 matching 10 bases. The V and J ends lost 4 bases and 0 bases, in that order; junction bases with no gene match: 2. CDR1 and CDR2 from the germline V gene are LNHDA and SQIVND (reference sequence). The CDR3 runs to 16 residues. CDR3 amino acids: CASSRAGGANTGELFF. The CDR3 region has the DNA TGTGCCAGTAGTAGAGCGGGGGGGGCGAACACCGGGGAGCTGTTTTTT.

As regards this clone: Within the sample, other DNA sequences also encode this same CDR3. The chain joins TRBV6-4 to TRBJ2-3, with D possibly being TRBD2 (6 bases). Germline V gene lookup returns CDR1 MRHNA and CDR2 SNTAGT. This CDR3 region has 14 residues. Between the trimmed V and J ends, which lost 3 bases and 1 base, there was a span of 8 bases. The CDR3 region has the DNA TGTGCCAGCAGTGAACAGCGGGGCACAGATACGCAGTATTTT. Translation: CASSEQRGTDTQYF.

V gene TRBV11-2 combines with J gene TRBJ2-7, with 13 nucleotides matching TRBD2. V shed 5 bases, J shed 2 bases, and the junction held 12 bases outside the gene matches. The CDR3 is 18 amino acids. Germline V gene sequence: CDR1 SGHAT, CDR2 FQNNGV. The CDR3 coding sequence is TGTGCCAGCAGCGCAGATCCCTGGACTAGCGGGGGACCCTACGAGCAGTACTTC. This gives the protein CASSADPWTSGGPYEQYF.

As DNA, the CDR3 is TGCGCCAGCAGCTTAGGACAGGGTGACTCTGGGGCCAACGTCCTGACTTTC. It yields the protein CASSLGQGDSGANVLTF. The chain carries TRBV5-1 and TRBJ2-6; 8 bases line up with TRBD1. Losses at the gene ends were 2 bases for V and 0 bases for J; bases not matched to a gene: 4. The CDR3 length is 17 residues. Germline V CDR1 and CDR2: SGHRS, YFSETQ.

This clone turned up a few times. This sequence joins TRBV30 and TRBJ1-2, with 7 bases aligning to TRBD1. The CDR3 is made up of 13 amino acids. After removal of 4 bases from V and 7 bases from J, the junction contained 9 bases not matched to a gene. Germline-derived CDR1 and CDR2 are GTSNPN and SVGIG (reference sequence). CDR3 sequence reads: CAWMGRGQFGYTF. In DNA, the CDR3 is TGTGCCTGGATGGGAAGGGGGCAATTTGGCTACACCTTC. The whole variable domain, filled in from reference TRBV30 and TRBJ1-2, reads SQTIHQWPATLVQPVGSPLSLECTVEGTSNPNLYWYRQAAGRGLQLLFYSVGIGQISSEVPQNLSASRPQDRQFILSSKKLLLSDSGFYLCAWMGRGQFGYTFGSGTRLTVV.

The chain combines TRBV6-5 with TRBJ2-5, with a tentative D call TRBD1 (6 bases). V shed 8 bases and J shed 1 base, with 11 bases lying between them. This CDR3 is built from 13 residues. The germline CDR1 and CDR2 sequences are MNHEY and SVGAGI. This CDR3 reads CASGGRLQETQYF. The CDR3 bases are TGTGCCAGCGGGGGCCGACTCCAAGAGACCCAGTACTTC.

This chain links TRBV9 with TRBJ2-1; the D is unclear. Germline V CDR1 and CDR2: SGDLS, YYNGEE. The V gene lost 5 bases and the J gene lost 4 bases, with 10 bases spanning the gap. The CDR3 is 13 residues long. CDR3 loop: CASSGSGYNEQFF. Written as DNA, the CDR3 is TGTGCCAGCAGTGGCTCAGGTTACAATGAGCAGTTCTTC.

This clone was counted between two and nine times. The V gene is TRBV28, the J gene TRBJ1-6; D is possibly TRBD1 (6 bases). Germline assignment: CDR1 MDHEN and CDR2 SYDVKM. The CDR3 consists of 15 residues. V lost 6 bases and J 5 bases, leaving 14 bases between the germline ends. CDR3 in DNA: TGTGCCAGCAGGACGCCCACAGGGAATAATTCACCCCTCCACTTT. This gives the protein CASRTPTGNNSPLHF.

The V gene is TRBV9, the J gene TRBJ1-3; perhaps TRBD1 as D (5 bases). Trimming removed 4 bases from V and 1 base from J, with 12 bases in between. Germline V gives CDR1 SGDLS, CDR2 YYNGEE. CDR3 size: 15 residues. The CDR3 coding sequence is TGTGCCAGCAGCCCAAGTCAGGGATCTGGAAACACCATATATTTT. Protein product: CASSPSQGSGNTIYF.

This clone was counted a few times. This chain links TRBV5-6 with TRBJ1-2; D may be TRBD1 (5 bases). This CDR3 is built from 11 residues. Germline values: CDR1 SGHDT, CDR2 YYEEEE. V lost 2 bases and J lost 13, with 12 bases in between. CDR3 DNA sequence: TGTGCCAGCAGCTTTCGGTCAGGGTGCACCTTC. Encoded protein: CASSFRSGCTF.

Here the CDR3 reads CASFGGHGRETQYF. CDR3 coding DNA: TGTGCCAGCTTCGGGGGACACGGGAGGGAGACCCAGTACTTC. This chain uses TRBV5-6 with TRBJ2-5, with D possibly being TRBD2 (7 bases). V lost 7 bases to trimming and J lost 5 bases, with 18 bases between them. Germline CDR1 reads SGHDT; CDR2 reads YYEEEE. This CDR3 spans 14 amino acids.

This sequence joins TRBV7-2 and TRBJ2-7, with TRBD1 matching over 8 bases. J gave up 7 bases and V 1 base, and 6 bases lay outside the gene matches. CDR1 is SGHTA and CDR2 is FQGNSA in the germline V gene. The CDR3 extends over 14 amino acids. CDR3 in amino acids: CASSLDRGSREQYF. CDR3 DNA sequence: TGTGCCAGCAGCTTAGACAGGGGGAGTCGGGAGCAGTACTTC.

CDR3 in amino acids: CASSLGQSNEQYF. DNA for the CDR3: TGTGCCAGCAGCTTGGGGCAGAGTAACGAGCAGTACTTC. V gene TRBV7-9 combines with J gene TRBJ2-7, with D possibly matching TRBD1 (5 bases). V was cut by 3 bases and J by 5 bases, with 11 bases left in between. CDR1 is SEHNR, CDR2 FQNEAQ, per germline (reference sequence). There are 13 residues in the CDR3.

There are a few counts of this clone. The V call is TRBV6-1, the J call TRBJ2-7; TRBD1 agrees at 9 bases. The J segment lost 2 bases and the V segment lost 4 bases, leaving 3 bases of the junction unmatched. The CDR3 runs to 14 residues. From germline, CDR1 is MNHNS and CDR2 SASEGT. The CDR3 region has the DNA TGTGCCAGCAGTGGAACAGGGGGCCCCTACGAGCAGTACTTC. It yields the protein CASSGTGGPYEQYF.

The chain links TRBV2 to TRBJ2-5; TRBD2 matches at 9 bases. The CDR3 covers 13 residues. Germline CDR1 SNHLY, CDR2 FYNNEI. Germline trimming cut 8 bases from V and 1 base from J; bases unmatched to any gene: 2. The CDR3: CASAAGGQETQYF. CDR3 DNA: TGTGCCAGCGCAGCGGGGGGCCAAGAGACCCAGTACTTC. The full variable domain, in which reference TRBV2 and TRBJ2-5 provide the parts outside the CDR3, is EPEVTQTPSHQVTQMGQEVILRCVPISNHLYFYWYRQILGQKVEFLVSFYNNEISEKSEIFDDQFSVERPDGSNFTLKIRSTKLEDSAMYFCASAAGGQETQYFGPGTRLLVL.

This clone has only a few counts. The J gene is TRBJ1-5, the V gene TRBV27, with 7 bases aligning to TRBD1. V trimming: 4 bases; J trimming: 4 bases; junction bases outside the gene matches: 1. The CDR3 consists of 13 residues. From germline, CDR1 is MNHEY and CDR2 SMNVEV (reference sequence). CDR3 amino acids: CASSWDRNQPQHF. Here the CDR3 DNA reads TGTGCCAGCAGTTGGGACAGAAATCAGCCCCAGCATTTT.

This clone appeared a few times. V and J are TRBV9 and TRBJ2-5; 8 nucleotides line up with TRBD2. Looked up from germline, CDR1 is SGDLS and CDR2 is YYNGEE. Trimming cost V 4 bases and J 5 bases; bases outside gene matches: 7. The CDR3 spans 14 residues. CDR3 in amino acids: CASSFRGGLETQYF. The CDR3 region has the DNA TGTGCCAGCAGCTTTCGGGGGGGCCTTGAGACCCAGTACTTC.

This clone was found many times. V is TRBV7-3 and J is TRBJ2-5; D is unclear. The germline V and J ends were trimmed by 4 bases and 5 bases, with 11 bases remaining between them. Germline CDR1 is SGHTA and CDR2 is FQGTGA. The CDR3 consists of 13 residues. The CDR3 loop is CASSSAASETQYF. CDR3 sequence (DNA): TGTGCCAGCAGCTCCGCTGCGTCGGAGACCCAGTACTTC.

This clone was seen a few times. V usage is TRBV10-3 and J usage is TRBJ1-2; 7 nucleotides align to TRBD1. The germline V gene encodes CDR1 ENHRY and CDR2 SYGVKD. V shed 8 bases, J shed 3 bases, and the junction held 12 bases outside the gene matches. This CDR3 is 15 amino acids long. In DNA form, the CDR3 reads TGTGCCATCTTGGACCTTATCGGACAGGACTATGGCTACACCTTC. It translates to CAILDLIGQDYGYTF.